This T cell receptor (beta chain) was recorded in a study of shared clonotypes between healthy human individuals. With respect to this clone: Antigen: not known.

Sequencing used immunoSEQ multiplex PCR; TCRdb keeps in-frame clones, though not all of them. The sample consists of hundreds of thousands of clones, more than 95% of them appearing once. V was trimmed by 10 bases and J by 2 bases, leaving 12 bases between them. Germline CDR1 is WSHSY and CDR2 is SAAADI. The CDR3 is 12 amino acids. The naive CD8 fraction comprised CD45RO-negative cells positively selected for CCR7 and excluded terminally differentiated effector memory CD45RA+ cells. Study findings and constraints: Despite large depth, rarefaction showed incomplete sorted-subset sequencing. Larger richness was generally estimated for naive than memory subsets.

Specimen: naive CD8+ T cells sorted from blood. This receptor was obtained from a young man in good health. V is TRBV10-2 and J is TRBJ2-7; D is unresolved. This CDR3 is CATSDGPYEQYF. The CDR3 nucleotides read TGCGCCACTTCGGACGGTCCCTACGAGCAGTACTTC.